This T cell receptor beta chain was obtained from a study of vaccination effects on CD4 cells after COVID-19. About the study: Each person got two doses of an mRNA SARS-CoV-2 vaccine, BNT162b2 or mRNA-1273. Study observations and caveats: Pronounced clonal contraction occurred in clones induced by infection and by vaccine late after vaccination. After vaccination, spike-reactive clones in convalescents were mostly new vaccine-induced clones.

Sequencing was performed with immunoSEQ multiplex PCR; in TCRdb, only in-frame clones are kept and a portion is missing. The sample has tens of thousands of clones; 55% to 75% are singletons. A note on this clone: Its specificity is unknown.

Before sequencing, viral peptide pools were used by the ViraFEST assay to expand antigen-specific CD4+ T cells. Researchers isolated CD4+ T cells once roughly nine days of culture had elapsed. Documented for the person is a PCR-confirmed SARS-CoV-2 infection occurring between March and December 2020. PBMC were cultured at around 2 million per well with approximately 10 IU/ml IL-2 and approximately 10 ug/ml peptides. The CDR3 consists of 17 residues. From germline, CDR1 is SGHTA and CDR2 FQGNSA. Trimming removed 2 bases from V and 2 bases from J, with 19 bases in between. The material was CD4+ T cells from PBMCs cultured with HCoV-NL63 spike peptides, obtained before COVID-19 vaccination. The rearrangement joins TRBV7-2 to TRBJ2-7, with D tentatively TRBD1 (6 bases). The sequence derives from a human donor who had a prior SARS-CoV-2 infection. The CDR3 loop is CASSLRGRPPPTYEQYF. The CDR3 DNA follows: TGTGCCAGCAGCTTAAGGGGGAGACCACCTCCTACCTACGAGCAGTACTTC.